The clone carrying this T cell receptor (beta chain) was seen a handful of times. The antigen remains unidentified. With no exception, relapse followed autologous stem cell transplantation in all patients, and brentuximab vedotin exposure varied. Generated by immunoSEQ multiplex PCR, the TCRdb table keeps only in-frame clones and is missing some. The sample holds tens of thousands of clones; approximately 70% are singletons and the top ten take approximately 16%. These data originate in a study of PD-1 blockade in classical Hodgkin lymphoma. Whole-study findings and limits: Diminished baseline TCR diversity has been reported in newly diagnosed patients relative to healthy donors. Newly diagnosed patients and complete responders had comparable diversity at baseline. Repertoire differences lack defined causes, possibly disease activity or prior therapy.

Germline V gives CDR1 MGHRA, CDR2 YSYEKL. Trimming cost V 0 bases and J 2 bases, with 7 bases left between them. CDR3 length equals 14 residues. The TCR originated in a human donor with classical Hodgkin lymphoma. The sample was peripheral blood mononuclear cells (PBMCs), taken before the second cycle of nivolumab. The rearrangement joins TRBV4-1 to TRBJ1-2; no clear D gene. CDR3 protein: CASSQDSQNYGYTF. The CDR3 DNA follows: TGCGCCAGCAGCCAAGACAGCCAGAACTATGGCTACACCTTC.